This T cell receptor beta chain was observed in a study of CD8+ T cells in alopecia areata. Study-level background: The study gave treated patients oral tofacitinib at 5 to 10 mg twice daily. A 6-month off-drug phase came after tofacitinib, which had lasted 6 to 18 months.

Peripheral blood, together with lesional scalp punch biopsies, was collected from alopecia areata patients. There are 14 residues in the CDR3. Germline V gene lookup returns CDR1 SQVTM and CDR2 ANQGSEA. In each case, RNA was isolated and then reverse transcribed into cDNA as the sequencing template. The data were produced by immunoSEQ multiplex PCR, yet TCRdb's version contains in-frame clones alone and is incomplete. The sample consists of 12,000 or so clones, around three fifths of them appearing once. The sample was skin. The J gene is TRBJ2-5, the V gene TRBV29-1; D remains unclear. The DNA end is a closer match to TRBJ2-7, so the J assignment may be wrong. The TCR was taken from a human donor with alopecia areata. DNA of the CDR3: TGCAGCGTTTCCTATCACTCAACCGCCTACGAGCAGTACTTC. Its protein is CSVSYHSTAYEQYF.